The next 17 T cell receptor beta chains were all read from a single sample in a study of identical twins. TCRdb used MiXCR to reprocess the 5' RACE reads, holding one entry per CDR3 protein. The sample includes 1.5 million to 2 million distinct CDR3 sequences, less than 40% of them seen just once. Sequenced sample: cord blood. These receptors were obtained from a newborn girl in good health.

A word on this clonotype: One end of the junction varies from germline; a read error may be responsible. This rearrangement joins TRBV29-1 to TRBJ2-3; maybe TRBD2 (7 bases). There are 13 residues in the CDR3. In germline, CDR1 is SQVTM, CDR2 ANQGSEA. The CDR3 spells CSVERGGTDTQSF. The CDR3 DNA is TGCAGCGTTGAAAGGGGGGGCACAGATACGCAGTCTTTT.

J is TRBJ1-2 and V is TRBV14; tentative D call: TRBD1 (6 bases). V was trimmed by 4 bases and J by 4 bases, leaving 19 bases between them. The CDR3 length is 16 residues. From germline, CDR1 is SGHDN and CDR2 FVKESK. The CDR3 is CASSPRRTAWGYGYTF. Here the CDR3 DNA reads TGTGCCAGCAGCCCCCGGCGGACAGCTTGGGGCTATGGCTACACCTTC.

This clonotype was seen a handful of times. This chain joins TRBV29-1 and TRBJ2-5; D is unresolved. The V end lost 0 bases, the J end lost 11 bases, and 16 bases lay between the germline ends. Germline V CDR1 and CDR2: SQVTM, ANQGSEA. This CDR3 comprises 13 residues. The CDR3 loop reads CSVEERAYNEQYF. The CDR3 bases are TGCAGCGTTGAAGAACGGGCATACAATGAGCAGTACTTC.

The genes are TRBV2 and TRBJ1-4; no clear D. The ends were cut back, 7 bases at V and 7 bases at J, with 13 bases in the middle. CDR1 SNHLY and CDR2 FYNNEI come from the germline V gene. The CDR3 length is 13 residues. CDR3 coding DNA: TGTGCCAGCACTCCTCAGGAAGGTGAAAAACTGTTTTTT. This sequence encodes CASTPQEGEKLFF.

On this clonotype itself: A read error may produce the germline difference seen at one junction end. The J gene is TRBJ1-5, the V gene TRBV10-3, with a weak D call TRBD1 (5 bases). The CDR3 has 15 residues. Germline V gene lookup returns CDR1 ENHRY and CDR2 SYGVKD. CDR3 DNA sequence: TGTACCATCAGTGAATTGGCCAGGGACAATCAGCCCCAGCATTTT. Amino acid sequence: CTISELARDNQPQHF.

The rearrangement links TRBV6-2 or TRBV6-3 to TRBJ2-2; D unresolved. CDR3 length: 16 amino acids. V lost 3 bases to trimming and J lost 1 base, with 12 bases between them. Germline V lookup: CDR1 MNHEY, CDR2 SVGEGT. The CDR3 loop is CASSYRSALNTGELFF. CDR3 sequence (DNA): TGTGCCAGCAGTTATAGGAGTGCGTTGAACACCGGGGAGCTGTTTTTT.

The V and J genes are TRBV6-1 and TRBJ2-5; D ambiguous. V lost 1 base, J lost 6 bases, and 3 bases lay in between. Germline CDR1 reads MNHNS; CDR2 reads SASEGT. This CDR3 spans 11 amino acids. CDR3: CASSEVKTQYF. The CDR3, as DNA: TGTGCCAGCAGTGAAGTTAAGACCCAGTACTTC.

This clonotype was counted once. The chain recombines TRBV7-9 with TRBJ2-3, with D uncertain. Trimming took off 0 bases at V and 4 bases at J, with 8 bases between the two ends. CDR1 is SEHNR, CDR2 FQNEAQ, per germline (reference sequence). CDR3 size: 14 residues. The CDR3 nucleotides read TGTGCCAGCAGCTTAGCGGCCTCCCCAGATACGCAGTATTTT. Amino acid sequence: CASSLAASPDTQYF.

This clonotype was observed a single time. The chain has TRBV25-1 and TRBJ2-1, with D maybe TRBD2 (5 bases). The CDR3 runs 15 residues. Germline V gene data show CDR1 as MGHDK and CDR2 as SYGVNS. The V end was cut by 0 bases, the J end by 7 bases, with 13 bases between. The CDR3 DNA reads as TGTGCCAGCAGTGAATATACGGGGAATTGGAATGAGCAGTTCTTC. It codes for CASSEYTGNWNEQFF. The complete variable domain, with remaining parts taken from reference TRBV25-1 and TRBJ2-1, reads EADIYQTPRYLVIGTGKKITLECSQTMGHDKMYWYQQDPGMELHLIHYSYGVNSTEKGDLSSESTVSRIRTEHFPLTLESARPSHTSQYLCASSEYTGNWNEQFFGPGTRLTVL.

This clonotype has ten or more counts. The chain recombines TRBV7-2 with TRBJ2-7, with 11 bases aligning to TRBD2. The V and J ends lost 3 bases and 1 base, in that order; junction bases with no gene match: 2. This CDR3 region has 15 residues. The V gene's germline CDR1 is SGHTA and CDR2 FQGNSA. CDR3 in DNA: TGTGCCAGCAGCTTTGGGACTAGCGGATCCTACGAGCAGTACTTC. This codes for CASSFGTSGSYEQYF.

Here the CDR3 reads CSVEVRQGETQYF. The DNA for the CDR3 is TGCAGCGTTGAAGTCCGACAGGGAGAGACCCAGTACTTC. This chain links TRBV29-1 with TRBJ2-5, with 7 bases fitting TRBD1. With 1 base clipped from V and 4 bases from J, the junction kept 3 bases outside the gene matches. Germline V CDR1 and CDR2: SQVTM, ANQGSEA. The CDR3 is 13 residues long.

The rearrangement uses TRBV28 and TRBJ2-7; D unclear. The germline V and J ends were trimmed by 3 bases and 7 bases, with 25 bases remaining between them. Germline V gene lookup returns CDR1 MDHEN and CDR2 SYDVKM. The CDR3 loop spans 17 amino acids. In DNA form, the CDR3 reads TGTGCCAGCAGTTTCCCCCAACTGGAGAGCTCCTACAATGAGCAGTACTTC. As protein: CASSFPQLESSYNEQYF.

This chain links TRBV20-1 with TRBJ2-1; 12 nucleotides line up with TRBD2. The CDR3 totals 17 residues. J gave up 3 bases and V 2 bases, and 8 bases lay outside the gene matches. From germline, CDR1 is DFQATT and CDR2 SNEGSKA (reference sequence). CDR3 nucleotides: TGCAGTGCTAGACCCTCTACTAGCGGGGGGATCTACAATGAGCAGTTCTTC. This translates into CSARPSTSGGIYNEQFF.

V usage is TRBV27 and J usage is TRBJ2-7, with D perhaps TRBD1 (6 bases). CDR3 length: 15 amino acids. The germline CDR1 and CDR2 sequences are MNHEY and SMNVEV (reference sequence). V was clipped by 5 bases and J by 4 bases, with 18 bases between them. The chain's CDR3 is CASSTTGPIFYEQYF. The CDR3 nucleotides are TGTGCCAGCAGTACGACAGGCCCGATATTTTACGAGCAGTACTTC.

This clonotype was counted a few times. The chain employs TRBV29-1 and TRBJ1-1, with TRBD1 as a possible D gene (5 bases). The germline V gene has CDR1 SQVTM and CDR2 ANQGSEA. The CDR3 is 14 residues long. Trimming removed 6 bases at V and 4 bases at J, with 18 bases between. The CDR3 loop is CSVAGRFSATEAFF. Written as DNA, the CDR3 is TGCAGCGTCGCAGGGCGATTTTCTGCCACTGAAGCTTTCTTT.

Note on this clonotype: At one of its ends the junction is not consistent with the germline gene, which may arise from a read error. This chain links TRBV4-2 with TRBJ1-1; a weak D match, TRBD1 (5 bases). This CDR3 is 16 amino acids long. Germline V gives CDR1 LGHNA, CDR2 YNFKEQ. CDR3 sequence reads: CAGSQVGGGMNTEAFF. The CDR3 region has the DNA TGTGCCGGCAGCCAAGTGGGGGGAGGTATGAACACTGAAGCTTTCTTT.

In this sample, this clonotype turned up a few times. CDR3 protein: CSGVYQETQYF. The CDR3 DNA is TGCAGCGGCGTGTACCAAGAGACCCAGTACTTC. J is TRBJ2-5 and V is TRBV29-1, with no clear D. Trimming took off 7 bases at V and 0 bases at J, with 6 bases between the two ends. CDR1 and CDR2 from the germline V gene are SQVTM and ANQGSEA. This CDR3 contains 11 residues.